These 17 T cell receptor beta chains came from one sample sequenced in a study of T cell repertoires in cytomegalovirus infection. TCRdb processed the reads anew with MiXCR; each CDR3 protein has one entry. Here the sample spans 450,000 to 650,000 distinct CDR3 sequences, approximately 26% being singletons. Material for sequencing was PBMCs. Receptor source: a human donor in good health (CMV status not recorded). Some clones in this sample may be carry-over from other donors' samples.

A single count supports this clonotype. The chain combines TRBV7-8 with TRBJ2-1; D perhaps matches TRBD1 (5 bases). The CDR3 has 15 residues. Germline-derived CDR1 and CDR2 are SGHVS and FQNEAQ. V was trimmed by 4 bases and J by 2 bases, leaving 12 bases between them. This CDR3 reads CASSSRQKTYNEQFF. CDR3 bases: TGTGCCAGCAGCTCACGACAGAAGACCTACAATGAGCAGTTCTTC.

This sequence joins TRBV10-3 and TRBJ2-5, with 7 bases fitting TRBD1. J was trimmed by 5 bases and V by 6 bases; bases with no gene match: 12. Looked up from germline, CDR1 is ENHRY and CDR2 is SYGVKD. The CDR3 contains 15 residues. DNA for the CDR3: TGTGCCATCAGGGCAGGACAGGCCGAGGGGGAGACCCAGTACTTC. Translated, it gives CAIRAGQAEGETQYF.

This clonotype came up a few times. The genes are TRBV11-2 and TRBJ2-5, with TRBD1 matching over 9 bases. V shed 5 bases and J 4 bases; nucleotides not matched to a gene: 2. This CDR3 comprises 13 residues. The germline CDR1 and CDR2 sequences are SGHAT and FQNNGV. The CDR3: CASSTGGSETQYF. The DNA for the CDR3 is TGTGCCAGCAGCACAGGGGGCTCAGAGACCCAGTACTTC.

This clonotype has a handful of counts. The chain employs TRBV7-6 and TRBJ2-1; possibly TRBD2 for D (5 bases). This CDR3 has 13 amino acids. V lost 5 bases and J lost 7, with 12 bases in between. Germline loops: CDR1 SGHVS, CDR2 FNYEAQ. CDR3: CASSPESGNEQFF. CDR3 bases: TGTGCCAGCAGCCCCGAGTCGGGGAATGAGCAGTTCTTC.

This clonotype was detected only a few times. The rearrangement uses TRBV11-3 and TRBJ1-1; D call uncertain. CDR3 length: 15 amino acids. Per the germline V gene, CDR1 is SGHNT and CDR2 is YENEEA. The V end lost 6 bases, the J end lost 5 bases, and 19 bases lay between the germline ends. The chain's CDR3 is CASRLAPALRTEAFF. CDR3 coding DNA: TGTGCCAGCAGGCTAGCCCCCGCGTTGAGGACTGAAGCTTTCTTT.

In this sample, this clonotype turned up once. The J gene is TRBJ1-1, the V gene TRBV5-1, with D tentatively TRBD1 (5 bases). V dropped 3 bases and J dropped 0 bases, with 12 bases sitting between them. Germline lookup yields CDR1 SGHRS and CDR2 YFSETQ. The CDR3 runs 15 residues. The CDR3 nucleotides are TGCGCCAGCAGCTCCGGGGCTACAGTGAACACTGAAGCTTTCTTT. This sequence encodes CASSSGATVNTEAFF.

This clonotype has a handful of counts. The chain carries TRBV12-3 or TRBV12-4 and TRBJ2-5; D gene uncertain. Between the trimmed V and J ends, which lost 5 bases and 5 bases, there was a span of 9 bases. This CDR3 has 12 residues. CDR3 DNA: TGTGCCAGCAGTCCCAATGTTGAGACCCAGTACTTC. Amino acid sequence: CASSPNVETQYF.

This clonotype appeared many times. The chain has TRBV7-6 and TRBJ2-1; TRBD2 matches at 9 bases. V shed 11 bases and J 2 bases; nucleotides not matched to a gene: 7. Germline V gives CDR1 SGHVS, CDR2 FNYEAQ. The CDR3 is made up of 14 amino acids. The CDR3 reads CASEAGGPYNEQFF. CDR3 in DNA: TGTGCCTCAGAGGCGGGAGGGCCCTACAATGAGCAGTTCTTC.

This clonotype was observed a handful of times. The CDR3 region is CASNTGVAKNIQYF. The DNA for the CDR3 is TGTGCCAGCAATACAGGGGTAGCCAAAAACATTCAGTACTTC. This chain uses TRBV7-2 with TRBJ2-4, with TRBD1 matching 7 bases. The CDR3 has 14 residues. CDR1 and CDR2 from the germline V gene are SGHTA and FQGNSA. V gave up 7 bases and J gave up 0 bases; unmatched junction bases: 3.

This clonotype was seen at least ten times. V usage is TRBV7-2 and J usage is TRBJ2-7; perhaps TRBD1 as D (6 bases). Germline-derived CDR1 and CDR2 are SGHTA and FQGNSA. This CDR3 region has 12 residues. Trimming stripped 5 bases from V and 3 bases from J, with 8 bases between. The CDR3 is CASSATGYEQYF. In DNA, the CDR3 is TGTGCCAGCAGCGCGACAGGCTACGAGCAGTACTTC.

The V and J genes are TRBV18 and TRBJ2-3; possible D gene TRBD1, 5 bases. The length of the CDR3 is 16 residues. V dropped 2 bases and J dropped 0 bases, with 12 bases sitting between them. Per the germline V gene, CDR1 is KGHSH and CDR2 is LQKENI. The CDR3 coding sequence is TGTGCCAGCTCACCATTGACAGATGCTAGCACAGATACGCAGTATTTT. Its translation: CASSPLTDASTDTQYF.

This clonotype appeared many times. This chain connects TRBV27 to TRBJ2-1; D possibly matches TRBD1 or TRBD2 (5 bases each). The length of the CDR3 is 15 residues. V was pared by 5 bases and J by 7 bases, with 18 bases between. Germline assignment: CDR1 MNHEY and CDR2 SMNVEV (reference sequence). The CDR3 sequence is CASSVPGTILNEQFF. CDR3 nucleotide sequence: TGTGCCAGCAGTGTACCCGGGACCATTCTTAATGAGCAGTTCTTC.

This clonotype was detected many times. CDR3 protein: CAARASGSMEQYF. CDR3 coding DNA: TGTGCCGCGCGGGCTAGCGGGAGCATGGAGCAGTACTTC. The chain recombines TRBV12-3 or TRBV12-4 with TRBJ2-7; 10 bases map to TRBD2. The trim removed 11 bases at V and 7 bases at J, leaving 11 bases unmatched. This CDR3 is 13 amino acids long.

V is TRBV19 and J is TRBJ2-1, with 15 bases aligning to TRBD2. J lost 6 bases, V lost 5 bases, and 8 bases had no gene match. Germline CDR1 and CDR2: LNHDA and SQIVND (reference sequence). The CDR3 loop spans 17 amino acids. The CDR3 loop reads CASSWTSGRVNGNEQFF. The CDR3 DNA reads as TGTGCCAGTAGTTGGACTAGCGGGAGGGTAAATGGCAATGAGCAGTTCTTC.

This CDR3 is CAWSVGDNEQFF. The CDR3 nucleotides read TGTGCCTGGAGTGTGGGGGACAATGAGCAGTTCTTC. The chain is built from TRBV30 and TRBJ2-1; D could derive from TRBD1 or TRBD2 (5 bases each). The germline gives CDR1 GTSNPN, CDR2 SVGIG (reference sequence). The V end was cut by 0 bases, the J end by 5 bases, with 5 bases between. The CDR3 sequence is 12 residues long. Full variable domain (rest looked up from reference TRBV30 and TRBJ2-1): SQTIHQWPATLVQPVGSPLSLECTVEGTSNPNLYWYRQAAGRGLQLLFYSVGIGQISSEVPQNLSASRPQDRQFILSSKKLLLSDSGFYLCAWSVGDNEQFFGPGTRLTVL.

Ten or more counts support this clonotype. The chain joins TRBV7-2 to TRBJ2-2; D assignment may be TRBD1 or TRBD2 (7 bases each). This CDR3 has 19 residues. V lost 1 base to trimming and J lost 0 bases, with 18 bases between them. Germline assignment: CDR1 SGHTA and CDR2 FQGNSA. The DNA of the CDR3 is TGTGCCAGCAGCTTAGTGGGGGGGGGGACAGACCCGAACACCGGGGAGCTGTTTTTT. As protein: CASSLVGGGTDPNTGELFF.

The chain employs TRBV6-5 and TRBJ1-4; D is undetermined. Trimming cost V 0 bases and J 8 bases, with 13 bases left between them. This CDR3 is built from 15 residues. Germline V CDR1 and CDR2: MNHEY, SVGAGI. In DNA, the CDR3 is TGTGCCAGCAGTTACTCACAGCAGCATAGGGAAAAACTGTTTTTT. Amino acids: CASSYSQQHREKLFF.